Each of the 14 T cell receptor beta chains below was sequenced from the same sample in a study of post-analysis software for immune sequencing data. No antigen has been assigned to these receptors. Researchers reported that TCR beta cDNA libraries carried unique molecular identifiers. TCRdb fed the PCR reads into MiXCR, producing one record per CDR3 protein. This sample has hundreds of thousands of distinct CDR3 sequences, with about 53% found just once. Whole-study findings and limits: In patients, TRBV5-6, TRBV5-1 and TRBV20-1 belonged to several TRBV segments found more frequently than in controls.

Material for sequencing was blood. These receptors were taken from a girl between 5 and 17 years old with multiple sclerosis.

V usage is TRBV29-1 and J usage is TRBJ1-1; D uncertain. V lost 1 base, J lost 0 bases, and 9 bases lay in between. Germline CDR1 reads SQVTM; CDR2 reads ANQGSEA. The CDR3 contains 14 residues. CDR3: CSVEAKAVNTEAFF. The CDR3 nucleotides read TGCAGCGTTGAAGCCAAGGCGGTGAACACTGAAGCTTTCTTT.

This chain uses TRBV10-3 with TRBJ2-1; TRBD1 agrees at 10 bases. V shed 7 bases and J 6 bases; nucleotides not matched to a gene: 6. The germline gives CDR1 ENHRY, CDR2 SYGVKD. This CDR3 has 14 amino acids. CDR3 sequence reads: CAIKGTGDRNEQFF. CDR3 sequence (DNA): TGTGCCATCAAGGGGACAGGGGATCGCAATGAGCAGTTCTTC.

The CDR3 here is CSVEDYQPGETQYF. CDR3 DNA: TGCAGCGTTGAAGATTATCAGCCCGGTGAGACCCAGTACTTC. This chain uses TRBV29-1 with TRBJ2-7; unclear D gene. The J call is uncertain, as TRBJ2-5 better fits the DNA end. Germline V gene sequence: CDR1 SQVTM, CDR2 ANQGSEA. The CDR3 is 14 residues long.

The V and J genes are TRBV9 and TRBJ2-4; tentative D call: TRBD2 (6 bases). The J call may be in error: the DNA end matches TRBJ2-7 better. Germline assignment: CDR1 SGDLS and CDR2 YYNGEE. CDR3 length: 14 amino acids. The CDR3 spells CASSPGTDTHEQYF. Written as DNA, the CDR3 is TGTGCCAGCAGCCCCGGGACTGATACCCACGAGCAGTACTTC.

The gene calls are TRBV7-3 and TRBJ2-7; 7 positions agree with TRBD2. Germline V gene lookup returns CDR1 SGHTA and CDR2 FQGTGA. V was clipped by 5 bases and J by 7 bases; unmatched bases: 14. CDR3 size: 15 residues. CDR3 in amino acids: CASSPRAGAYNEQYF. CDR3 in DNA: TGTGCCAGCAGCCCACGGGCGGGAGCCTACAATGAGCAGTACTTC.

V usage is TRBV4-1 and J usage is TRBJ1-1; the D gene is possibly TRBD1 (6 bases). The CDR3 is 16 residues long. CDR1 and CDR2 (germline): MGHRA, YSYEKL. V lost 0 bases, J lost 0 bases, and 11 bases lay in between. As DNA, the CDR3 is TGCGCCAGCAGCCAAGATACAGGGAGCATGAACACTGAAGCTTTCTTT. Translating it yields CASSQDTGSMNTEAFF.

The chain has TRBV7-9 and TRBJ2-5, with D tentatively TRBD2 (7 bases). The CDR3 consists of 14 residues. With 8 bases removed from V and 5 bases from J, the gap between germline ends came to 18 bases. Germline V gene lookup returns CDR1 SEHNR and CDR2 FQNEAQ (reference sequence). CDR3 DNA: TGTGCCAGCGCAGTTGGGGGGGCAGTGGAGACCCAGTACTTC. Residues: CASAVGGAVETQYF.

J is TRBJ2-5 and V is TRBV12-3 or TRBV12-4; D is unclear. The CDR3 is 14 residues long. The ends were cut back, 5 bases at V and 1 base at J, with 11 bases in the middle. CDR3 sequence reads: CASSPRVIQETQYF. In DNA form, the CDR3 reads TGTGCCAGCAGTCCTCGAGTAATCCAAGAGACCCAGTACTTC.

The sample holds a few counts of this clonotype. The chain links TRBV7-3 to TRBJ2-3; TRBD2 agrees at 9 bases. This CDR3 is built from 14 residues. Germline trimming cut 5 bases from V and 8 bases from J; bases unmatched to any gene: 8. Germline CDR1 and CDR2: SGHTA and FQGTGA. Written as DNA, the CDR3 is TGTGCCAGCAGCACCGGACTAGCGACGGGTACGCAGTATTTT. This codes for CASSTGLATGTQYF.

The chain links TRBV4-1 to TRBJ1-2; D is undetermined. V lost 4 bases to trimming and J lost 7 bases, with 16 bases between them. This CDR3 has 14 residues. Germline-derived CDR1 and CDR2 are MGHRA and YSYEKL. This CDR3 is CASSPPGWEGGYTF. In DNA, the CDR3 is TGCGCCAGCAGCCCCCCGGGGTGGGAGGGTGGCTACACCTTC.

This clonotype was detected only a few times. The genes are TRBV10-3 and TRBJ2-6; no definite D call. CDR1 and CDR2 from the germline V gene are ENHRY and SYGVKD. The CDR3 runs to 19 residues. V was clipped by 0 bases and J by 0 bases, with 15 bases between them. The CDR3 sequence: CAISESRNSQASGANVLTF. The CDR3 nucleotides are TGTGCCATCAGTGAGTCGAGAAACAGCCAGGCCTCTGGGGCCAACGTCCTGACTTTC.

The chain links TRBV20-1 to TRBJ2-5; maybe TRBD2 (5 bases). The DNA end lines up better with TRBJ2-7; the J call may be wrong. Per germline, CDR1 DFQATT and CDR2 SNEGSKA (reference sequence). This CDR3 comprises 14 residues. The CDR3 DNA follows: TGCAGTGCTAGATCCCCATACGGGGCCTACGAGCAGTACTTC. It yields the protein CSARSPYGAYEQYF.

The chain is built from TRBV12-3 or TRBV12-4 and TRBJ2-3, with TRBD2 matching over 12 bases. The CDR3 totals 14 residues. V was pared by 5 bases and J by 7 bases, with 4 bases of the junction left unmatched. CDR3 coding DNA: TGTGCCAGCAGTGCTAGCGGGGGGGCTAATACGCAGTATTTT. Amino acids: CASSASGGANTQYF.

There are a few counts of this clonotype. In DNA, the CDR3 is TGTGCCAGCACCGGACACCCCAACTATGGCTACACCTTC. It specifies CASTGHPNYGYTF. The rearrangement uses TRBV6-6 and TRBJ1-2, with D perhaps TRBD1 (5 bases). Germline lookup yields CDR1 MNHNY and CDR2 SVGAGI (reference sequence). The CDR3 runs 13 residues. The ends were cut back, 7 bases at V and 2 bases at J, with 11 bases in the middle.